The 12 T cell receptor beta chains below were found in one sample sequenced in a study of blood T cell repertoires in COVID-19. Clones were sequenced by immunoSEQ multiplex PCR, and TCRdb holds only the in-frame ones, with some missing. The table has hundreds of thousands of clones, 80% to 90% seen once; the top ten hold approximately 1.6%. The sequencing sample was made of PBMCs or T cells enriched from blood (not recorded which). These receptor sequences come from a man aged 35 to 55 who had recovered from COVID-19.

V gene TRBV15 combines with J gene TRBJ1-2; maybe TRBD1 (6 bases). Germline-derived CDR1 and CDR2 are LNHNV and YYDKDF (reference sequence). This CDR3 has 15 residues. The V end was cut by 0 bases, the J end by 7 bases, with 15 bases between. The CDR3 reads CATSRERTENAGYTF. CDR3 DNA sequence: TGTGCCACCAGCAGAGAAAGGACAGAGAACGCTGGCTACACCTTC. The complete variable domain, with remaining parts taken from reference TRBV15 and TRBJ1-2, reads DAMVIQNPRYQVTQFGKPVTLSCSQTLNHNVMYWYQQKSSQAPKLLFHYYDKDFNNEADTPDNFQSRRPNTSFCFLDIRSPGLGDTAMYLCATSRERTENAGYTFGSGTRLTVV.

CDR3 coding DNA: TGTGCCAGCAGCCAAGGAACCGGGACAGGGCACTATGGCTACACCTTC. Translation gives CASSQGTGTGHYGYTF. This chain uses TRBV3-1 (or the pseudogene TRBV3-2) with TRBJ1-2; 9 nucleotides align to TRBD1. Trimming removed 1 base from V and 3 bases from J; junction bases left unmatched: 6. Germline values: CDR1 LGHDT, CDR2 YNNKEL (reference sequence). The CDR3 covers 16 residues.

CDR3 loop: CSVTLQGFNGYTF. The DNA for the CDR3 is TGCAGCGTCACCCTACAGGGATTCAATGGCTACACCTTC. J is TRBJ1-2 and V is TRBV29-1; D might be TRBD1 (6 bases). CDR1 is SQVTM, CDR2 ANQGSEA, per germline. Trimming left V 6 bases short and J 6 bases short, with 17 bases between. CDR3 length: 13 amino acids.

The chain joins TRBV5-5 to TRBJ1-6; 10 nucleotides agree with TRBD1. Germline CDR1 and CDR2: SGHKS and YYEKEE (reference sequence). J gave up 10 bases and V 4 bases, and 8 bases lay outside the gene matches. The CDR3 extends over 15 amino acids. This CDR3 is CASSAGQGERSPLHF. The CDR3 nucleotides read TGTGCCAGCAGCGCAGGACAGGGGGAGAGGTCACCCCTCCACTTT.

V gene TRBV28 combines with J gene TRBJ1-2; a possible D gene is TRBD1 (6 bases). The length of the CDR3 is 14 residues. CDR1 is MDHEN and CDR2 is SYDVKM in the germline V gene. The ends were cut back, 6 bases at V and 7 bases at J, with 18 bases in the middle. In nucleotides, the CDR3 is TGTGCCAGCAGAAATACAGGGCCTCATCGTGGCTACACCTTC. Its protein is CASRNTGPHRGYTF.

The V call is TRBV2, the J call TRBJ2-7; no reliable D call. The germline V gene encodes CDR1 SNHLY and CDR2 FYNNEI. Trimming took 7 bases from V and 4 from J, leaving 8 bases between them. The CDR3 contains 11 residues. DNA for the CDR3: TGTGCCAGCACGATAGCTTACGAGCAGTACTTC. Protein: CASTIAYEQYF.

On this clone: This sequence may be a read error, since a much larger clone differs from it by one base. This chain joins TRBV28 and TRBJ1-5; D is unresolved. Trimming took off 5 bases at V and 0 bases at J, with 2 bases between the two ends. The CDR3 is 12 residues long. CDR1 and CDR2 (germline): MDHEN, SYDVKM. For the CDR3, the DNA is TGTGCCAGCAGTCGTAGCAATCAGCCCCAGCATTTT. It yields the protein CASSRSNQPQHF.

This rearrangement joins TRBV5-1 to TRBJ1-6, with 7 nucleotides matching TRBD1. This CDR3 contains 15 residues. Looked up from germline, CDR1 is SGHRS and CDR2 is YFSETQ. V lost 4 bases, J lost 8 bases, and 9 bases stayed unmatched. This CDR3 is CASSIRTGIDSPLHF. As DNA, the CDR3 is TGCGCCAGCAGCATAAGGACAGGAATAGATTCACCCCTCCACTTT.

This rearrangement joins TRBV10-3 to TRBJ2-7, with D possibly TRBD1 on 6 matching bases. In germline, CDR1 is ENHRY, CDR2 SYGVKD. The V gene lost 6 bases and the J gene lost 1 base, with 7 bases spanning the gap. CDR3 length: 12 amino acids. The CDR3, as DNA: TGTGCCATCAGACAGGGTTCCTACGAGCAGTACTTC. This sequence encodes CAIRQGSYEQYF.

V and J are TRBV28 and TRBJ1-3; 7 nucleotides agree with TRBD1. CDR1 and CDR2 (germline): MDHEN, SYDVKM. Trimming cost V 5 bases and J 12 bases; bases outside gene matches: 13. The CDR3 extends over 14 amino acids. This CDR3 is CASSPGTVDAIIYF. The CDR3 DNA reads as TGTGCCAGCAGTCCAGGGACAGTGGATGCGATCATATATTTT.

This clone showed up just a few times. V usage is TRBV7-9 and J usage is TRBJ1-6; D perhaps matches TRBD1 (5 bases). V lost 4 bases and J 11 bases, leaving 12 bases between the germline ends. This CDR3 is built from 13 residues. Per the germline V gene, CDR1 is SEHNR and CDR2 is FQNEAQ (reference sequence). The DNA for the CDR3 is TGTGCCAGCAGCTCCCAGGGAATGCCACCCCTCCACTTT. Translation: CASSSQGMPPLHF.

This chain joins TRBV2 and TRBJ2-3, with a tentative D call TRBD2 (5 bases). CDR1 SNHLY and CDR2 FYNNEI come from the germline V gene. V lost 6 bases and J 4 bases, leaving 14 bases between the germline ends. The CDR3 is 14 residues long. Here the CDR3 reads CASSWTPPPDTQYF. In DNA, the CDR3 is TGTGCCAGCAGCTGGACTCCCCCCCCAGATACGCAGTATTTT.